The text below deals with one TCR beta chain. Its target is not known. The germline gives CDR1 SGHNT, CDR2 YENEEA. The CDR3 totals 13 residues. Trimming stripped 4 bases from V and 3 bases from J, with 9 bases between. The data are from a study of T cell responses to AZD1222 COVID-19 vaccine. The study, taken as a whole, reports: The donors showed a predominance of white British ancestry and of females, with possible underestimation of clonal diversity. Spike-specific TCR repertoires showed rising breadth and depth after two AZD1222 doses. Seropositive at baseline were only a handful of AZD1222 recipients.

Data came from immunoSEQ multiplex PCR; TCRdb stores just in-frame clones and leaves some out. The top ten hold 16% of the sample, which has about 100,000 clones, 85% to 90% seen once. This TCR was recovered from an adult in good health. The source was peripheral blood, collected on day 0 of AZD1222 vaccination. The chain links TRBV11-3 to TRBJ1-2; D unclear. The chain's CDR3 is CASSSPRHYGYTF. The CDR3 DNA reads as TGTGCCAGCAGCTCCCCCCGTCACTATGGCTACACCTTC.